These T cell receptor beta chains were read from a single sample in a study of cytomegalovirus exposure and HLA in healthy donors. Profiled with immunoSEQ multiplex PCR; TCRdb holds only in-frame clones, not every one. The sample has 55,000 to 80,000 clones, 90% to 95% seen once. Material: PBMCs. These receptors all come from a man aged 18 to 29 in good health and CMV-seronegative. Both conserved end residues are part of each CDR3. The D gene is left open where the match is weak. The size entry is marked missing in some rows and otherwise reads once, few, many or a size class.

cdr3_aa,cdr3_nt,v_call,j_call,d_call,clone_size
CASSQLQGRGQTQYF,TGTGCCAGCAGCCAATTACAGGGAAGGGGACAGACCCAGTACTTC,TRBV5-4,TRBJ2-5,NA,NA
CASSLITGQTTGELFF,TGTGCCAGCAGCTTAATTACAGGCCAGACCACCGGGGAGCTGTTTTTT,TRBV7-3,TRBJ2-2,NA,NA
CAWSVPGQGVRLGNTIYF,TGTGCCTGGAGTGTACCGGGACAGGGGGTTCGATTAGGAAACACCATATATTTT,TRBV30,TRBJ1-3,TRBD1,NA
CASTPQPGAGYNEQFF,TGTGCCAGCACACCTCAGCCAGGGGCAGGATACAATGAGCAGTTCTTC,TRBV18,TRBJ2-1,NA,NA
CASSSLSISGTGELFF,TGTGCCAGCAGCTCCCTTAGTATCTCGGGGACCGGGGAGCTGTTTTTT,TRBV7-3,TRBJ2-2,NA,NA
CASSVQGANTEAFF,TGTGCCAGCAGTGTGCAGGGGGCGAACACTGAAGCTTTCTTT,TRBV6-1,TRBJ1-1,TRBD1,once
CATSRPGQGQEKLFF,TGTGCCACCAGCAGACCGGGACAGGGTCAGGAAAAACTGTTTTTT,TRBV15,TRBJ1-4,TRBD1,NA
CASSETAERRHGYTF,TGTGCCAGCAGTGAAACCGCCGAAAGGAGGCATGGCTACACCTTC,TRBV6-1,TRBJ1-2,NA,NA
CAWKLGTMNTEAFF,TGTGCCTGGAAATTGGGCACCATGAACACTGAAGCTTTCTTT,TRBV30,TRBJ1-1,NA,NA
CASSPGDSYNSPLHF,TGTGCCAGCAGTCCCGGGGACAGTTATAATTCACCCCTCCACTTT,TRBV6-6,TRBJ1-6,TRBD1,NA
CASSTTFTQYF,TGTGCCAGCAGCACGACTTTTACGCAGTATTTT,TRBV28,TRBJ2-3,NA,NA
CASSLLAGGRPGANVLTF,TGTGCCAGCAGTTTATTAGCGGGGGGCCGGCCGGGGGCCAACGTCCTGACTTTC,TRBV28,TRBJ2-6,TRBD2,NA
CASSPSGLVSIEAFF,TGTGCCAGCAGCCCCTCAGGGCTGGTTAGCATTGAAGCTTTCTTT,TRBV7-8,TRBJ1-1,NA,NA
CASSAGTGFNQPQHF,TGTGCCAGCAGCGCCGGGACAGGCTTCAATCAGCCCCAGCATTTT,TRBV6-5,TRBJ1-5,TRBD1,NA
CASSAGASNQPQHF,TGTGCCAGCTCAGCCGGAGCTAGCAATCAGCCCCAGCATTTT,TRBV18,TRBJ1-5,NA,NA
CASSLYGQGRFLNTGELFF,TGTGCCAGCAGTTTATACGGACAGGGGAGGTTTTTGAACACCGGGGAGCTGTTTTTT,TRBV28,TRBJ2-2,TRBD1,NA
CASSPLYPGQGAYEQYF,TGCGCCAGCAGCCCTCTTTACCCCGGACAGGGGGCCTACGAGCAGTACTTC,TRBV5-1,TRBJ2-7,TRBD1,NA
CASSLAGQGVREQFF,TGCGCCAGCAGCTTGGCCGGACAGGGGGTGCGTGAGCAGTTCTTC,TRBV5-1,TRBJ2-1,TRBD1,NA
CASSTDRVGEQYF,TGTGCCAGCAGTACCGACAGGGTTGGTGAGCAGTACTTC,TRBV27,TRBJ2-7,TRBD1,NA
CASSGTGGADTQYF,TGTGCCAGCAGCGGGACAGGGGGTGCAGATACGCAGTATTTT,TRBV9,TRBJ2-3,TRBD1,NA
CASASWRDTDTQYF,TGTGCCTCTGCCTCGTGGAGGGACACAGATACGCAGTATTTT,TRBV9,TRBJ2-3,NA,NA
CASSQDVTGGDGYTF,TGCGCCAGCAGCCAAGATGTCACAGGGGGAGATGGCTACACCTTC,TRBV4-3,TRBJ1-2,TRBD1,NA
CASSPRTGYTGELFF,TGTGCCAGTAGTCCTCGGACAGGATACACCGGGGAGCTGTTTTTT,TRBV19,TRBJ2-2,TRBD1,NA
CASSLGQGLRGSYEQYF,TGTGCCAGCAGTTTGGGACAGGGGTTAAGGGGCTCCTACGAGCAGTACTTC,TRBV27,TRBJ2-7,TRBD1,NA
CASSFSTGGHYGYTF,TGTGCCAGCAGTTTTTCGACAGGGGGCCACTATGGCTACACCTTC,TRBV27,TRBJ1-2,TRBD1,NA
CASSETVTYEQYF,TGTGCCAGCAGCGAGACAGTGACCTACGAGCAGTACTTC,TRBV7-9,TRBJ2-7,NA,NA
CASSAPERGPQETQYF,TGTGCCAGCAGCGCTCCTGAGCGGGGGCCCCAAGAGACCCAGTACTTC,TRBV9,TRBJ2-5,TRBD2,NA
CASSPFDTGSDGYTF,TGTGCCAGCTCACCTTTTGATACAGGGTCCGATGGCTACACCTTC,TRBV18,TRBJ1-2,NA,NA
CASSSQDYTQYF,TGTGCCAGCAGCTCACAGGATTATACGCAGTATTTT,TRBV11-2,TRBJ2-3,NA,few
CASSTGTSSSGANVLTF,TGCGCCAGCAGCACCGGGACTTCTAGCTCTGGGGCCAACGTCCTGACTTTC,TRBV4-3,TRBJ2-6,NA,once
CASSIGMRERTTF,TGTGCCAGTAGTATCGGGATGAGGGAGAGAACCACCTTC,TRBV19,TRBJ1-2,NA,NA
CASSVDRVGGKKLFF,TGTGCCAGCAGCGTCGACAGGGTGGGCGGGAAGAAACTGTTTTTT,TRBV7-2,TRBJ1-4,TRBD1,NA
CASRRTGRDNEQFF,TGCGCCAGCCGACGGACAGGGAGGGACAATGAGCAGTTCTTC,TRBV5-1,TRBJ2-1,NA,once
CASSNAGGFYNEQFF,TGTGCCAGCAGTAACGCGGGGGGGTTCTACAATGAGCAGTTCTTC,TRBV25-1,TRBJ2-1,TRBD2,few
CASSLVQGDTGELFF,TGTGCCAGCAGCTTAGTCCAGGGGGATACCGGGGAGCTGTTTTTT,TRBV7-9,TRBJ2-2,TRBD1,NA
CASSLRLLETQYF,TGTGCCAGCAGTTTACGACTTCTCGAGACCCAGTACTTC,TRBV27,TRBJ2-5,NA,NA
CASSSRSYNEQFF,TGTGCCAGCAGTTCTCGCTCCTACAATGAGCAGTTCTTC,TRBV27,TRBJ2-1,NA,NA
CSVAGANYGYTF,TGCAGCGTTGCAGGGGCTAACTATGGCTACACCTTC,TRBV29-1,TRBJ1-2,NA,NA
CASSSGINQPQHF,TGTGCCAGCAGTTCAGGGATCAATCAGCCCCAGCATTTT,TRBV28,TRBJ1-5,NA,NA
CASGTGDQPQHF,TGTGCCAGCGGGACAGGCGATCAGCCCCAGCATTTT,TRBV6-5,TRBJ1-5,TRBD1,NA